The 23 T cell receptor beta chains given below trace back to one sample, sequenced in a study of T-cell reconstitution after alpha-beta-depleted transplantation in children. During its preparation, the TCRbeta library received unique molecular identifiers. TCRdb redid the calling of the PCR reads with MiXCR, one entry per CDR3 protein. The sample shows roughly 49,000 distinct CDR3 sequences, around a tenth of them seen only once. Material: PBMCs, mostly from graft donor cells, obtained 60 days after TCRalphabeta/CD19-depleted stem cell transplant. Receptors originate from a male patient aged 2 to 10 who had a stem cell transplant for chronic granulomatous disease, so the T cells may come from the graft donor.

V usage is TRBV6-2 or TRBV6-3 and J usage is TRBJ1-5; a weak D match, TRBD1 (5 bases). The CDR3 loop spans 15 amino acids. Deletions cut 2 bases from V and 2 bases from J, with 10 bases between. Germline lookup yields CDR1 MNHEY and CDR2 SVGEGT. The CDR3 region is CASSYGGVRNQPQHF. In DNA form, the CDR3 reads TGTGCCAGCAGTTACGGGGGGGTTCGCAATCAGCCCCAGCATTTT.

This clonotype was counted many times. This chain joins TRBV7-9 and TRBJ2-2; 13 bases agree with TRBD2. The J segment lost 7 bases and the V segment lost 5 bases, leaving 4 bases of the junction unmatched. The CDR3 has 15 residues. From germline, CDR1 is SEHNR and CDR2 FQNEAQ (reference sequence). The DNA of the CDR3 is TGTGCCAGCAGCCCCTGGACTAGCGGGAGCGGGGAGCTGTTTTTT. This encodes CASSPWTSGSGELFF.

There are many counts of this clonotype. Written as DNA, the CDR3 is TGCGCCAGCAGCTTGGTTGGGACAGGGTACTACGAGCAGTACTTC. Encoded protein: CASSLVGTGYYEQYF. The genes are TRBV5-1 and TRBJ2-7; 9 bases map to TRBD1. Per the germline V gene, CDR1 is SGHRS and CDR2 is YFSETQ. The trim removed 0 bases at V and 3 bases at J, leaving 4 bases unmatched. The CDR3 loop spans 15 amino acids.

At least ten counts were recorded for this clonotype. CDR3 in DNA: TGCAGTGCACCAAACAGGGAGGGGGACGGGGGCTACACCTTC. Its protein product is CSAPNREGDGGYTF. The V gene is TRBV20-1, the J gene TRBJ1-2, with D possibly being TRBD1 (6 bases). Germline CDR1 reads DFQATT; CDR2 reads SNEGSKA (reference sequence). The CDR3 spans 14 residues. Trimming took off 6 bases at V and 8 bases at J, with 22 bases between the two ends.

The V and J genes are TRBV24-1 and TRBJ1-1; D remains ambiguous. Trimming removed 1 base from V and 2 bases from J, with 19 bases in between. The CDR3 sequence is 18 residues long. The germline V gene encodes CDR1 KGHDR and CDR2 SFDVKD. The CDR3: CATSDLGLERQSNTEAFF. The CDR3 nucleotides are TGTGCCACCAGTGATTTAGGTTTAGAACGACAAAGCAACACTGAAGCTTTCTTT.

There are many counts of this clonotype. The V gene is TRBV30, the J gene TRBJ2-1, with a tentative D call TRBD2 (5 bases). The germline V gene has CDR1 GTSNPN and CDR2 SVGIG (reference sequence). V was cut by 3 bases and J by 9 bases, with 15 bases left in between. The length of the CDR3 is 13 residues. CDR3 in amino acids: CAWRIGLLTEQFF. The CDR3 DNA is TGTGCCTGGAGGATCGGACTTTTGACTGAGCAGTTCTTC.

This clonotype was seen at least ten times. This sequence joins TRBV2 and TRBJ1-5; D possibly corresponds to TRBD1 (5 bases). The CDR3 length is 12 residues. Deletions cut 8 bases from V and 4 bases from J, with 9 bases between. Germline CDR1 SNHLY, CDR2 FYNNEI. CDR3 nucleotides: TGTGCCAGCTCGACAGTTAATCAGCCCCAGCATTTT. It translates to CASSTVNQPQHF.

This sequence joins TRBV27 and TRBJ2-6; no clear D gene. Trimming left V 6 bases short and J 2 bases short, with 14 bases between. The CDR3 is 16 residues long. Per the germline V gene, CDR1 is MNHEY and CDR2 is SMNVEV (reference sequence). The CDR3 bases are TGTGCCAGCAGAAGGGTGGTCTCGGCTGGGGCCAACGTCCTGACTTTC. This sequence encodes CASRRVVSAGANVLTF.

This clonotype was counted at least ten times. The chain joins TRBV18 to TRBJ2-7; D is perhaps TRBD2 (5 bases). Looked up from germline, CDR1 is KGHSH and CDR2 is LQKENI. This CDR3 contains 16 residues. Trimming left V 10 bases short and J 3 bases short, with 25 bases between. CDR3 sequence reads: CATSDFPEVGLYEQYF. The CDR3 DNA is TGTGCCACCTCGGACTTTCCGGAGGTTGGGCTCTACGAGCAGTACTTC.

The genes are TRBV20-1 and TRBJ1-4; a weak D match, TRBD1 (5 bases). Germline V lookup: CDR1 DFQATT, CDR2 SNEGSKA (reference sequence). V lost 3 bases and J lost 1, with 6 bases in between. The CDR3 consists of 13 residues. In DNA, the CDR3 is TGCAGTGCTAGCGGGGGAACTAATGAAAAACTGTTTTTT. Its protein product is CSASGGTNEKLFF.

Ten or more counts support this clonotype. This sequence joins TRBV20-1 and TRBJ2-7; TRBD1 matches 8 bases. CDR3 length: 14 amino acids. The germline CDR1 and CDR2 sequences are DFQATT and SNEGSKA (reference sequence). V lost 1 base and J lost 2; bases outside the gene matches: 4. The CDR3 loop reads CSARGQDRAYEQYF. The CDR3 nucleotides are TGCAGTGCTAGAGGGCAGGACAGGGCCTACGAGCAGTACTTC.

This clonotype was detected many times. This chain uses TRBV12-3 or TRBV12-4 with TRBJ1-1; D is undetermined. V lost 3 bases and J lost 1, with 12 bases in between. The CDR3 has 15 amino acids. In nucleotides, the CDR3 is TGTGCCAGCAGTTTCGGAGGCGCAAGGAACACTGAAGCTTTCTTT. Translation: CASSFGGARNTEAFF.

This clonotype was picked up many times. J is TRBJ2-3 and V is TRBV7-3; D is ambiguous. Germline values: CDR1 SGHTA, CDR2 FQGTGA. The CDR3 is 13 residues long. Trimming took off 2 bases at V and 4 bases at J, with 7 bases between the two ends. CDR3: CASSLRRADTQYF. In DNA, the CDR3 is TGTGCCAGCAGCTTACGAAGAGCAGATACGCAGTATTTT.

This clonotype was counted many times. The chain carries TRBV7-9 and TRBJ1-1; D possibly corresponds to TRBD1 (5 bases). The CDR3 has 13 residues. With 8 bases removed from V and 4 bases from J, the gap between germline ends came to 14 bases. The germline V gene has CDR1 SEHNR and CDR2 FQNEAQ (reference sequence). The CDR3: CASQRGEGTEAFF. The CDR3 DNA follows: TGTGCCAGCCAAAGAGGGGAGGGCACTGAAGCTTTCTTT.

This clonotype has more than one count but fewer than ten. This chain joins TRBV20-1 and TRBJ1-1; D unclear. The germline V and J ends were trimmed by 6 bases and 6 bases, with 20 bases remaining between them. CDR1 and CDR2 (germline): DFQATT, SNEGSKA (reference sequence). The CDR3 runs to 14 residues. The DNA for the CDR3 is TGCAGTGCCCCGGACGCCCCCCGAGGCGCTGAAGCTTTCTTT. Amino acids: CSAPDAPRGAEAFF.

The chain carries TRBV20-1 and TRBJ2-1, with D unresolved. CDR3 length: 10 residues. Germline V gives CDR1 DFQATT, CDR2 SNEGSKA (reference sequence). Trimming stripped 6 bases from V and 4 bases from J, with 4 bases between. The CDR3: CSAQYNEQFF. In DNA form, the CDR3 reads TGCAGTGCACAGTACAATGAGCAGTTCTTC.

This clonotype was seen ten or more times. This chain connects TRBV7-9 to TRBJ2-1; 9 nucleotides match TRBD2. CDR1 and CDR2 (germline): SEHNR, FQNEAQ (reference sequence). V lost 5 bases to trimming and J lost 3 bases; unmatched junction nucleotides: 5. The CDR3 has 15 amino acids. CDR3 in amino acids: CASSTTSGFYNEQFF. The CDR3 region has the DNA TGTGCCAGCAGCACTACTAGCGGGTTCTACAATGAGCAGTTCTTC. The variable domain in full, completed from reference TRBV7-9 and TRBJ2-1, reads DTGVSQNPRHKITKRGQNVTFRCDPISEHNRLYWYRQTLGQGPEFLTYFQNEAQLEKSRLLSDRFSAERPKGSFSTLEIQRTEQGDSAMYLCASSTTSGFYNEQFFGPGTRLTVL.

This chain connects TRBV2 to TRBJ1-5; D remains ambiguous. The V gene's germline CDR1 is SNHLY and CDR2 FYNNEI. The length of the CDR3 is 14 residues. V was pared by 0 bases and J by 0 bases, with 3 bases between. In DNA form, the CDR3 reads TGTGCCAGCAGTGAAGCGTATAGCAATCAGCCCCAGCATTTT. Encoded protein: CASSEAYSNQPQHF.

This clonotype was recorded at least ten times. V is TRBV29-1 and J is TRBJ1-1; TRBD1 is a possible D gene (6 bases). Trimming left V 2 bases short and J 7 bases short, with 23 bases between. Germline V gene sequence: CDR1 SQVTM, CDR2 ANQGSEA. The CDR3 runs 16 residues. CDR3 protein: CSVESGSGAESIEAFF. The CDR3 bases are TGCAGCGTTGAAAGCGGGTCAGGGGCCGAATCGATTGAAGCTTTCTTT.

In its sample, this clonotype was seen many times. The chain is built from TRBV19 and TRBJ2-1; D is undetermined. V was cut by 3 bases and J by 3 bases, with 12 bases left in between. CDR1 and CDR2 (germline): LNHDA, SQIVND (reference sequence). The CDR3 sequence is 15 residues long. The CDR3 reads CASSISAGDYNEQFF. In nucleotides, the CDR3 is TGTGCCAGTAGTATCTCGGCAGGAGACTACAATGAGCAGTTCTTC.

This clonotype has at least ten counts. The chain joins TRBV5-1 to TRBJ2-7, with TRBD1 matching over 7 bases. The CDR3 spans 16 residues. Germline assignment: CDR1 SGHRS and CDR2 YFSETQ. Trimming cost V 7 bases and J 3 bases; bases outside gene matches: 16. The CDR3 protein is CASRTTSTGTVYEQYF. Written as DNA, the CDR3 is TGCGCCAGCCGAACCACCTCAACGGGGACAGTCTACGAGCAGTACTTC.

This clonotype was counted ten times or more. The chain links TRBV11-2 to TRBJ1-1; D gene ambiguous. This CDR3 spans 15 amino acids. V lost 1 base and J lost 7, with 16 bases in between. The germline CDR1 and CDR2 sequences are SGHAT and FQNNGV. CDR3 residues: CASSLGIVTGNEAFF. The CDR3 DNA follows: TGTGCCAGCAGCTTAGGAATCGTTACGGGAAATGAAGCTTTCTTT.

The table lists this clonotype with a few counts. This chain links TRBV18 with TRBJ1-2, with D possibly being TRBD1 (5 bases). CDR1 KGHSH and CDR2 LQKENI come from the germline V gene. Trimming left V 5 bases short and J 8 bases short, with 9 bases between. The CDR3 extends over 11 amino acids. The CDR3 nucleotides read TGTGCCAGCTCAGGGGCAGGGGGCTACACCTTC. This codes for CASSGAGGYTF.